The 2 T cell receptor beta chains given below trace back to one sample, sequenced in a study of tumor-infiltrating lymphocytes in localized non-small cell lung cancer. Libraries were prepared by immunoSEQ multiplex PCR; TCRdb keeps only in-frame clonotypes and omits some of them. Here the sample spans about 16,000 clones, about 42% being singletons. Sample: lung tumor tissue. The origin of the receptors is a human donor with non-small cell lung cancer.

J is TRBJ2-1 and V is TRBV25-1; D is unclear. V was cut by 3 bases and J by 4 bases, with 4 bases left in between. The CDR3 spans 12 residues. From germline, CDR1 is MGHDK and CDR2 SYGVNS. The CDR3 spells CASSEEYNEQFF. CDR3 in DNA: TGTGCCAGCAGTGAGGAGTACAATGAGCAGTTCTTC.

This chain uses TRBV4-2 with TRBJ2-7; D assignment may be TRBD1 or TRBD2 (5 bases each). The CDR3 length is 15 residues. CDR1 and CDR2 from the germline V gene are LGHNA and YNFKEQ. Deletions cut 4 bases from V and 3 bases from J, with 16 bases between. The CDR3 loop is CASSRTRDGSYEQYF. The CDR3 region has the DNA TGTGCCAGCAGCCGAACCCGGGACGGAAGCTACGAGCAGTACTTC.